This is a list of T cell receptor beta chains from one sample in a study of OX40 agonist ivuxolimab in advanced cancers. The protocol was immunoSEQ multiplex PCR, while the TCRdb copy is restricted to in-frame clones and leaves out a portion. The sample shows under 80,000 clones, 75% to 90% of them seen only once. This specimen consisted of CD4+ or CD8+ T cells sorted from blood, obtained in a trial of the OX40 agonist ivuxolimab. These receptors came from an adult with an advanced solid tumor such as melanoma, head and neck, liver or kidney cancer. CDR3s include the opening cysteine and the closing phenylalanine or tryptophan. The D gene is left open where the match is weak. A row's size may be missing; if present it is once, few, many or a size class.

j_call d_call clone_size v_call cdr3_nt cdr3_aa
TRBJ1-5 . . TRBV7-9 TGTGCCAGCAGCTTAGCCAGGGAGGGACACGCCAATCAGCCCCAGCATTTT CASSLAREGHANQPQHF
TRBJ2-1 . . TRBV6-5 TGTGCCAGCAGTTACGTTGGGAGATTGGGGAATGAGCAGTTCTTC CASSYVGRLGNEQFF
TRBJ1-2 . . TRBV19 TGTGCCTCATATCGCCTGGCAGATGGCTACACCTTC CASYRLADGYTF
TRBJ2-5 TRBD2 once TRBV2 TGTGCCAGCAATATGGGACTAGCGGGGCAAGAGACCCAGTACTTC CASNMGLAGQETQYF
TRBJ1-3 . . TRBV6-5 TGTGCCAGCAGTTCGATAGGAAACACCATATATTTT CASSSIGNTIYF
TRBJ1-1 TRBD1 . TRBV6-5 TGTGCCAGCACGACTCAGGGGGCGGGTAGGACTGAAGCTTTCTTT CASTTQGAGRTEAFF
TRBJ2-5 TRBD2 . TRBV19 TGTGCCAGTAGTAGCAGCGGGGTCGGGGAGACCCAGTACTTC CASSSSGVGETQYF
TRBJ1-4 . . TRBV19 TGTGCCAGTAGTATAACGTCCGGGTTCGGCGAAAAACTGTTTTTT CASSITSGFGEKLFF
TRBJ1-4 . . TRBV15 TGTGCCACCAGCAGAGATTTAACTGAAAAACTGTTTTTT CATSRDLTEKLFF
TRBJ2-3 TRBD1 . TRBV27 TGTGCCAGCTCCGACCCAGGGGGAGGCACAGATACGCAGTATTTT CASSDPGGGTDTQYF
TRBJ1-6 TRBD1 once TRBV6-5 TGTGCCAGCAGTTATACAGGGGGCAATTCACCCCTCCACTTT CASSYTGGNSPLHF
TRBJ2-1 TRBD2 . TRBV11-3 TGTGCCAGCAGCCTACGACCGGCGGGAGCCTACAATGAGCAGTTCTTC CASSLRPAGAYNEQFF
TRBJ2-4 . . TRBV18 TGTGCCAGCTCACCAGGTTTTGTCATTCAGTACTTC CASSPGFVIQYF
TRBJ2-7 . . TRBV27 TGTGCCAGCAGTTTAAAGGCGGAGGTCTACGAGCAGTACTTC CASSLKAEVYEQYF
TRBJ1-1 TRBD1 . TRBV6-5 TGTGCCAGCAGTTACCTGGGACAGACGAGGACTGAAGCTTTCTTT CASSYLGQTRTEAFF
TRBJ1-1 . . TRBV7-8 TGTGCCAGCAGCTCGGACGGGGCCGACACTGAAGCTTTCTTT CASSSDGADTEAFF
TRBJ2-7 . . TRBV18 TGTGCCAGCTCACCACGCAGAGCCTACGAGCAGTACTTC CASSPRRAYEQYF
TRBJ1-2 TRBD1 . TRBV28 TGTGCCAGCAGGCCGTCCGGGACAGGGGCTCTGAACTATGGCTACACCTTC CASRPSGTGALNYGYTF
TRBJ1-3 . . TRBV10-1 TGCGCCAGCAGCGACTACGGGACATCTGGAAACACCATATATTTT CASSDYGTSGNTIYF
TRBJ2-1 . . TRBV5-6 TGTGCCAGCAGCTTGGTTTCCCTGTTGGTCAACAATGAGCAGTTCTTC CASSLVSLLVNNEQFF
TRBJ2-1 TRBD2 . TRBV9 TGTGCCAGCAGCGTTACTAGCGGGAGGGTCAATGAGCAGTTCTTC CASSVTSGRVNEQFF
TRBJ2-6 . . TRBV5-1 TGCGCCAGCAGTTCAGTTTTATCCCCAGGGGCCAACGTCCTGACTTTC CASSSVLSPGANVLTF
TRBJ1-5 . . TRBV6-1 TGTGCCAGCAGTGAGCAGGGAGGTCAGCCCCAGCATTTT CASSEQGGQPQHF
TRBJ1-2 TRBD1 . TRBV6-6 TGTGCCAGCAGTACCGGACAGGGGGCGCGGGGCTACACCTTC CASSTGQGARGYTF
TRBJ2-1 TRBD2 . TRBV5-4 TGTGCCAGCAGCCTGGGACTAACATTCAATGAGCAGTTCTTC CASSLGLTFNEQFF
TRBJ2-2 . . TRBV5-1 TGCGCCAGCAGCCTCTTGGGACAGAACACCGGGGAGCTGTTTTTT CASSLLGQNTGELFF
TRBJ1-3 . . TRBV18 TGTGCCAGCTCACCAACGGGGGGAGGCTATAACACCATATATTTT CASSPTGGGYNTIYF
TRBJ2-7 . . TRBV6-4 TGTGCCAGCAGGGTCGGGGACCTACAGTGGGGCTACGAGCAGTACTTC CASRVGDLQWGYEQYF
TRBJ2-4 . once TRBV28 TGTGCCAGCAGTCCCGGGACAAAAAACATTCAGTACTTC CASSPGTKNIQYF
TRBJ1-6 . . TRBV11-2 TGTGCCAGCAGCTTAGAAGGGGCCGGTAATTCACCCCTCCACTTT CASSLEGAGNSPLHF
TRBJ1-2 . . TRBV5-6 TGTGCCAGCAGCTTGGATAGCGGATCTTATGAAGGCTACACCTTC CASSLDSGSYEGYTF
TRBJ1-3 . . TRBV19 TGTGCCAGTAGTCCCACAGGGCGCTCTGGAAACACCATATATTTT CASSPTGRSGNTIYF
TRBJ1-5 . . TRBV15 TGTGCCACCAGCAGAGATTGGAGGCGGAATCAGCCCCAGCATTTT CATSRDWRRNQPQHF
TRBJ2-7 . once TRBV7-2 TGTGCCAGCAGCCTCCCGACAGGTGTCTCCTACGAGCAGTACTTC CASSLPTGVSYEQYF
TRBJ2-6 . once TRBV5-1 TGCGCCAGCAGCTTTAGCCGGGACGTCGCAAGGGCCAACGTCCTGACTTTC CASSFSRDVARANVLTF
TRBJ1-1 . . TRBV27 TGTGCCAGCAGTTTAAGTAGGTGGGCTGAAGCTTTCTTT CASSLSRWAEAFF
TRBJ2-7 . . TRBV4-2 TGTGCCAGCAGCCAGTCGACAGGGACTCACCGCCTCTACGAGCAGTACTTC CASSQSTGTHRLYEQYF
TRBJ1-1 TRBD1 . TRBV28 TGTGCCAGCACCGGGGGGACAGGAGAAGCTTTCTTT CASTGGTGEAFF